A selection of T cell receptor beta chains follows, all from one sample in a study of CD8+ T cells in alopecia areata. Produced via immunoSEQ multiplex PCR; TCRdb's table is partial and in-frame only. The sample has some 110,000 clones, roughly two fifths seen once; the top ten hold 3.1%. Specimen: CD4+ T cells sorted from blood. The receptors originated from a human donor with alopecia areata. Each CDR3 is given with its conserved first and last residue. A D gene is named only where the DNA matches it firmly. Size is stated for part of the rows, as once, few or many counts, or as a class when the clone is expanded.

V gene	clone size	D gene	J gene	CDR3 DNA	CDR3 protein
TRBV29-1	few	TRBD1	TRBJ2-7	TGCAGCGTTGAAGGGACAGGGGATGGCGAGCAGTACTTC	CSVEGTGDGEQYF
TRBV6-5	.	.	TRBJ2-7	TGTGCCAGCAGTCAGAGGTCCGCCCAGTACTTC	CASSQRSAQYF
TRBV5-1	few	.	TRBJ2-3	TGCGCCAGCAGCGACGCGCCCAGTGATACGCAGTATTTT	CASSDAPSDTQYF
TRBV6-5	.	.	TRBJ1-1	TGTGCCAGCACAAGGACGAGAGGACTCACTGAAGCTTTCTTT	CASTRTRGLTEAFF
TRBV27	few	.	TRBJ2-6	TGTGCCAGCAGTTTTGACAGCGGCGGGGCCAACGTCCTGACTTTC	CASSFDSGGANVLTF
TRBV30	.	TRBD1	TRBJ2-7	TGTGCCTGGAGTAGGGACGACAGGGGGATCTACGAGCAGTACTTC	CAWSRDDRGIYEQYF
TRBV12-5	few	.	TRBJ2-1	TGTGCTAGTGGTCTTGACAGTGAGCAGTTCTTC	CASGLDSEQFF
TRBV4-2	.	.	TRBJ2-1	TGTGCCAGCAGCTTTTCCCGCGGGGAGAGCTCCTACAATGAGCAGTTCTTC	CASSFSRGESSYNEQFF
TRBV29-1	few	TRBD1	TRBJ2-3	TGCAGCGTTTCTTTGAGGGGGCGCACAGATACGCAGTATTTT	CSVSLRGRTDTQYF
TRBV28	.	.	TRBJ2-7	TGTGCCAGCAGTTTGGGCCGGTCCTACGAGCAGTACTTC	CASSLGRSYEQYF
TRBV29-1	few	.	TRBJ1-2	TGCAGCGTCGGGGACCGTCAAGGCTACACCTTC	CSVGDRQGYTF
TRBV29-1	.	.	TRBJ1-2	TGCAGCGTTGCAGGTTCCAATACCAACTATGGCTACACCTTC	CSVAGSNTNYGYTF
TRBV28	.	.	TRBJ2-7	TGTGCCAGCAACCTTATTCAGGGATACGAGCAGTACTTC	CASNLIQGYEQYF
TRBV5-6	.	.	TRBJ2-1	TGTGCCAGCAGCTTGTTGGCAGGCGCAAATGAGCAGTTCTTC	CASSLLAGANEQFF
TRBV7-2	few	TRBD1	TRBJ1-4	TGTGCCAGCAGCTCCGACAGGGGTGAAAAACTGTTTTTT	CASSSDRGEKLFF